Shown below are 19 T cell receptor beta chains from a single sample sequenced in a study of neoadjuvant anti-PD-1 for oral cavity cancer. Libraries were prepared by immunoSEQ multiplex PCR; TCRdb keeps only in-frame clonotypes and omits some of them. The sample yields 7,000 to 9,500 clones, around three quarters seen once. Time point reported: after neoadjuvant nivolumab, at surgical resection. Sequences were derived from PBMCs, sampled after nivolumab (anti-PD-1) treatment. The receptors were sampled from a person aged 35-79 years with oral cavity squamous cell carcinoma.

The rearrangement joins TRBV6-5 to TRBJ1-2; D perhaps matches TRBD1 (5 bases). Germline CDR1 reads MNHEY; CDR2 reads SVGAGI. Trimming took off 5 bases at V and 5 bases at J, with 12 bases between the two ends. This CDR3 region has 13 residues. In nucleotides, the CDR3 is TGTGCCAGCAGTCCAGGGTTTCTGTATGGCTACACCTTC. It encodes CASSPGFLYGYTF.

This clone was seen only once. J is TRBJ1-1 and V is TRBV23-1; D ambiguous. TRBV23-1 is assigned to the ORF class and has an uncertain function. Trimming took 6 bases from V and 5 from J, leaving 10 bases between them. This CDR3 is 12 amino acids long. CDR3 loop: CASRRPRTEAFF. CDR3 nucleotide sequence: TGCGCCAGCAGAAGGCCGCGAACTGAAGCTTTCTTT.

The DNA for the CDR3 is TGTGCCAGCAGCCAACTAGCAGATGGCAATCAGCCCCAGCATTTT. Amino acids: CASSQLADGNQPQHF. This chain connects TRBV4-2 to TRBJ1-5; D ambiguous. Trimming stripped 2 bases from V and 2 bases from J, with 10 bases between. Germline CDR1 LGHNA, CDR2 YNFKEQ. This CDR3 comprises 15 residues.

The chain employs TRBV6-5 and TRBJ2-4, with D perhaps given as TRBD1 or TRBD2 (5 bases each). The V gene's germline CDR1 is MNHEY and CDR2 SVGAGI. CDR3 length: 14 amino acids. V lost 6 bases and J lost 4, with 13 bases in between. The CDR3 is CASSLSWGKNIQYF. CDR3 DNA sequence: TGTGCCAGCAGCCTTTCGTGGGGGAAAAACATTCAGTACTTC.

The chain combines TRBV2 with TRBJ1-5; 9 bases are a match to TRBD1. Per germline, CDR1 SNHLY and CDR2 FYNNEI. The J segment lost 1 base and the V segment lost 3 bases, leaving 1 base of the junction unmatched. The CDR3 sequence is 15 residues long. The DNA of the CDR3 is TGTGCCAGCAGTGACGGACAGGGGAGCAATCAGCCCCAGCATTTT. Its translation is CASSDGQGSNQPQHF. The variable domain in full, completed from reference TRBV2 and TRBJ1-5, reads EPEVTQTPSHQVTQMGQEVILRCVPISNHLYFYWYRQILGQKVEFLVSFYNNEISEKSEIFDDQFSVERPDGSNFTLKIRSTKLEDSAMYFCASSDGQGSNQPQHFGDGTRLSIL.

The genes are TRBV7-9 and TRBJ2-7; D unresolved. Looked up from germline, CDR1 is SEHNR and CDR2 is FQNEAQ (reference sequence). The V end was cut by 3 bases, the J end by 2 bases, with 5 bases between. The CDR3 covers 12 residues. CDR3 in DNA: TGTGCCAGCAGCTTCGGGCCCTACGAGCAGTACTTC. Its translation is CASSFGPYEQYF.

For this clone: An end of the junction differs from the germline gene, which may be a read error. The chain has TRBV15 and TRBJ2-5; 8 bases are shared with TRBD1. The germline gives CDR1 LNHNV, CDR2 YYDKDF (reference sequence). The CDR3 loop spans 15 amino acids. The chain's CDR3 is CATSSERDRGEIQYF. Written as DNA, the CDR3 is TGTGCCACCAGCAGCGAGAGAGACAGGGGCGAGATCCAGTACTTC.

J is TRBJ1-4 and V is TRBV5-1; a weak D match, TRBD1 (5 bases). CDR1 and CDR2 (germline): SGHRS, YFSETQ. CDR3 size: 14 residues. The V and J ends lost 0 bases and 5 bases respectively, with 8 bases between them. CDR3 coding DNA: TGCGCCAGCAGCTTGGAGGGGTTAAATGAAAAACTGTTTTTT. Amino acid sequence: CASSLEGLNEKLFF.

The CDR3 DNA is TGTGCCAGCAGCTCCGGAGGATATGCAGATACGCAGTATTTT. It is translated as CASSSGGYADTQYF. This rearrangement joins TRBV7-2 to TRBJ2-3; D may be TRBD2 (5 bases). Trimming removed 4 bases at V and 4 bases at J, with 12 bases between. In germline, CDR1 is SGHTA, CDR2 FQGNSA. CDR3 length: 14 amino acids.

Here the CDR3 DNA reads TGCGCCAGCAGCCAGTCCCGGACAGGCATTTCACCCCTCCACTTT. Encoded protein: CASSQSRTGISPLHF. J is TRBJ1-6 and V is TRBV4-3; 7 nucleotides agree with TRBD1. There are 15 residues in the CDR3. The V gene end was trimmed by 3 bases and the J gene end by 9 bases; junction bases not matched to a gene: 8. Looked up from germline, CDR1 is LGHNA and CDR2 is YSLEER.

The chain uses TRBV7-8 and TRBJ2-7, with 7 bases matching TRBD2. The CDR3 extends over 15 amino acids. In germline, CDR1 is SGHVS, CDR2 FQNEAQ. Germline trimming cut 1 base from V and 3 bases from J; bases unmatched to any gene: 6. DNA for the CDR3: TGTGCCAGCAGCTTAGATAGCGGGCGCTACTACGAGCAGTACTTC. Translated: CASSLDSGRYYEQYF.

V and J are TRBV5-6 and TRBJ2-1; D might be TRBD1 (6 bases). The CDR3 has 17 residues. V was cut by 3 bases and J by 4 bases, with 20 bases left in between. CDR1 and CDR2 (germline): SGHDT, YYEEEE. The CDR3 sequence is CASSWGPLGGIYNEQFF. Here the CDR3 DNA reads TGTGCCAGCAGCTGGGGACCCCTAGGGGGAATTTACAATGAGCAGTTCTTC.

This clone was seen a handful of times. J is TRBJ2-2 and V is TRBV4-3; D tentatively reads TRBD1 or TRBD2 (6 bases each). The CDR3 loop spans 15 amino acids. The germline gives CDR1 LGHNA, CDR2 YSLEER. V was trimmed by 4 bases and J by 4 bases, leaving 13 bases between them. Written as DNA, the CDR3 is TGCGCCAGCAGCCCGCGAGAGGGGGGCACCGGGGAGCTGTTTTTT. Protein sequence: CASSPREGGTGELFF.

This clone has a handful of counts. This chain uses TRBV7-2 with TRBJ1-2; maybe TRBD1 (6 bases). The V end was cut by 5 bases, the J end by 7 bases, with 23 bases between. CDR1 and CDR2 (germline): SGHTA, FQGNSA. The CDR3 covers 16 residues. This CDR3 is CASSPPVGGGHLGYTF. The CDR3 DNA reads as TGTGCCAGCAGCCCCCCCGTCGGGGGCGGCCATCTTGGCTACACCTTC.

The V call is TRBV19, the J call TRBJ2-3, with TRBD1 identical over 7 bases. CDR1 is LNHDA, CDR2 SQIVND, per germline (reference sequence). J lost 4 bases, V lost 7 bases, and 11 bases had no gene match. The CDR3 is made up of 15 amino acids. The CDR3 bases are TGTGCCAGTATCCCCGAAAAGGGGGCCGCAGATACGCAGTATTTT. This codes for CASIPEKGAADTQYF.

V and J are TRBV30 and TRBJ1-1, with unresolved D. Germline V gene data show CDR1 as GTSNPN and CDR2 as SVGIG (reference sequence). Deletions cut 1 base from V and 2 bases from J, with 8 bases between. The CDR3 is 13 amino acids. CDR3 in DNA: TGTGCCTGGAGTGGCAACTACAACACTGAAGCTTTCTTT. Translation: CAWSGNYNTEAFF. Combining the CDR3 with reference TRBV30 and TRBJ1-1 gives the whole variable domain SQTIHQWPATLVQPVGSPLSLECTVEGTSNPNLYWYRQAAGRGLQLLFYSVGIGQISSEVPQNLSASRPQDRQFILSSKKLLLSDSGFYLCAWSGNYNTEAFFGQGTRLTVV.

This clone was found a few times. V and J are TRBV2 and TRBJ2-1; 7 nucleotides line up with TRBD1. Germline loops: CDR1 SNHLY, CDR2 FYNNEI. The ends lost 7 bases at V and 3 bases at J; junction bases unmatched: 3. CDR3 length equals 13 residues. The CDR3 region is CASMNRGYNEQFF. The CDR3 DNA sequence: TGTGCCAGCATGAACAGGGGCTACAATGAGCAGTTCTTC.

The gene calls are TRBV7-2 and TRBJ2-3, with 9 bases that match TRBD1. Per the germline V gene, CDR1 is SGHTA and CDR2 is FQGNSA. The junction had 5 bases not matched to a gene; V was cut back by 3 bases and J by 4 bases. The CDR3 totals 15 residues. Here the CDR3 reads CASSFRTGVADTQYF. The CDR3 DNA is TGTGCCAGCAGCTTCCGGACAGGGGTGGCAGATACGCAGTATTTT.

The chain carries TRBV7-9 and TRBJ2-5; TRBD1 aligns across 10 bases. The trim removed 5 bases at V and 3 bases at J, leaving 9 bases unmatched. The CDR3 sequence is 16 residues long. Germline V gene lookup returns CDR1 SEHNR and CDR2 FQNEAQ (reference sequence). DNA of the CDR3: TGTGCCAGCAGCGCGAGACAGGGGGCTAGGGAAGAGACCCAGTACTTC. Translated: CASSARQGAREETQYF.